This T cell receptor (beta chain) is from a study of blood T cell repertoires in COVID-19. The wider study: Researchers got acute and convalescent COVID-19 samples from the United States, Italy and Spain. T cells, B-cell-depleted T cells, or PBMCs supplied cDNA or gDNA.

Trimming removed 2 bases from V and 7 bases from J, with 9 bases in between. The CDR3 consists of 12 residues. Germline V gene sequence: CDR1 SGHTA, CDR2 FQGNSA. The protocol was immunoSEQ multiplex PCR, while the TCRdb copy is restricted to in-frame clones and leaves out a portion. Altogether 200,000 to 300,000 clones are present, around four fifths being singletons, with the ten largest covering 4% to 4.5%. The sequence was obtained from a man in his 60s with acute or convalescent COVID-19. Sequences were obtained from peripheral blood. The V gene is TRBV7-2, the J gene TRBJ2-7, with D maybe TRBD2 (6 bases). In DNA form, the CDR3 reads TGTGCCAGCAGCTTATTTGGGGGGGAGCAGTACTTC. As protein: CASSLFGGEQYF.